Presented here are 23 T cell receptor beta chains from one specimen sequenced in a study of memory CD4+ T cells and cytomegalovirus serostatus. Single viable CD3+CD4+CD8-CD45RO+ cells were sorted as the memory CD4+ T cells. The repertoire was sequenced with immunoSEQ multiplex PCR; TCRdb's copy has only in-frame clones and lacks some. Here the sample spans about 58,000 clones, roughly 85% being singletons. Material: memory CD4+ T cells from blood. The source of these receptors is an adult in good health and CMV-seronegative. Some clones in this sample may be carry-over from other donors' samples.

CDR3 residues: CASSPDTYGYTF. The CDR3 DNA reads TGTGCCAGCTCACCAGACACCTATGGCTACACCTTC. The J gene is TRBJ1-2, the V gene TRBV18, with D hard to call. V was shortened by 2 bases and J by 4 bases, with 5 bases between the two germline ends. Germline V gene data show CDR1 as KGHSH and CDR2 as LQKENI. There are 12 residues in the CDR3.

The chain carries TRBV13 and TRBJ2-7; D is unresolved. Deletions cut 1 base from V and 0 bases from J, with 7 bases between. The CDR3 has 14 residues. Germline CDR1 PRHDT, CDR2 FYEKMQ (reference sequence). CDR3 sequence: CASSLVCPSYEQYF. The CDR3 region has the DNA TGTGCCAGCAGCTTAGTATGCCCCTCCTACGAGCAGTACTTC.

This sequence joins TRBV4-2 and TRBJ1-4; TRBD1 agrees at 7 bases. Germline V gene lookup returns CDR1 LGHNA and CDR2 YNFKEQ. The CDR3 has 15 amino acids. The V segment lost 0 bases and the J segment 7 bases; nucleotides outside the gene matches: 5. CDR3 sequence (DNA): TGTGCCAGCAGCCAAGACGGGACAGTACTTGAAAAACTGTTTTTT. Translating it yields CASSQDGTVLEKLFF.

The gene calls are TRBV9 and TRBJ2-1; no firm D call. Germline CDR1 is SGDLS and CDR2 is YYNGEE. CDR3 length: 14 residues. The V end lost 0 bases, the J end lost 0 bases, and 4 bases lay between the germline ends. The CDR3 is CASSVGGSYNEQFF. The DNA for the CDR3 is TGTGCCAGCAGCGTAGGCGGCTCCTACAATGAGCAGTTCTTC.

This chain links TRBV9 with TRBJ1-2; TRBD1 might be the D (5 bases). V was pared by 0 bases and J by 3 bases, with 9 bases between. This CDR3 spans 14 amino acids. CDR1 is SGDLS, CDR2 YYNGEE, per germline. The CDR3 bases are TGTGCCAGCAGCGTAGCAGGGAGGGACTATGGCTACACCTTC. Translation: CASSVAGRDYGYTF.

This clone was observed a few times. The J gene is TRBJ1-2, the V gene TRBV7-2; TRBD1 is a possible D gene (5 bases). Deletions cut 5 bases from V and 0 bases from J, with 10 bases between. There are 14 residues in the CDR3. Germline loops: CDR1 SGHTA, CDR2 FQGNSA. Written as DNA, the CDR3 is TGTGCCAGCAGCCTCCGGACAACTAACTATGGCTACACCTTC. Encoded protein: CASSLRTTNYGYTF. Variable domain in full (rest from reference TRBV7-2 and TRBJ1-2): GAGVSQSPSNKVTEKGKDVELRCDPISGHTALYWYRQSLGQGLEFLIYFQGNSAPDKSGLPSDRFSAERTGGSVSTLTIQRTQQEDSAVYLCASSLRTTNYGYTFGSGTRLTVV.

The gene calls are TRBV7-2 and TRBJ2-7; 13 bases align to TRBD2. The germline V gene has CDR1 SGHTA and CDR2 FQGNSA. V shed 6 bases, J shed 5 bases, and the junction held 10 bases outside the gene matches. The CDR3 length is 16 residues. DNA of the CDR3: TGTGCCAGCAGTACTCCCGGGACTAGCGGGATCAACGAGCAGTACTTC. Translation: CASSTPGTSGINEQYF.

Only a few counts were recorded for this clone. The chain joins TRBV28 to TRBJ1-2, with 9 bases lining up with TRBD1. The V gene end was trimmed by 5 bases and the J gene end by 7 bases; junction bases not matched to a gene: 8. Germline V CDR1 and CDR2: MDHEN, SYDVKM. The CDR3 covers 14 residues. The CDR3 nucleotides read TGTGCCAGCAGTACACCCCGGACAGGGGTTGGCTACACCTTC. Its translation: CASSTPRTGVGYTF.

The J gene is TRBJ1-4, the V gene TRBV5-1, with 8 bases identical to TRBD1. V lost 2 bases and J lost 6; bases outside the gene matches: 9. The CDR3 has 16 amino acids. Germline V gene data show CDR1 as SGHRS and CDR2 as YFSETQ. The CDR3 protein is CASSFKGGTGHEKLFF. As DNA, the CDR3 is TGCGCCAGCAGCTTCAAGGGGGGGACAGGTCATGAAAAACTGTTTTTT.

This clone appeared a single time. This chain links TRBV6-1 with TRBJ1-1, with no clear D. The CDR3 is 12 residues long. Germline V CDR1 and CDR2: MNHNS, SASEGT. V dropped 6 bases and J dropped 5 bases, with 10 bases sitting between them. The CDR3 nucleotides are TGTGCCAGCAGGGGTCAATGGACTGAAGCTTTCTTT. Amino acid sequence: CASRGQWTEAFF.

The chain uses TRBV7-3 and TRBJ2-7; 10 bases fit TRBD1. The V gene's germline CDR1 is SGHTA and CDR2 FQGTGA. Trimming cost V 1 base and J 1 base; bases outside gene matches: 7. The CDR3 loop spans 17 amino acids. DNA of the CDR3: TGTGCCAGCAGCTTAATGGTTGGACAGGGGGTTTCCTACGAGCAGTACTTC. This translates into CASSLMVGQGVSYEQYF. Filled out from reference TRBV7-3 and TRBJ2-7, the complete variable domain reads GAGVSQTPSNKVTEKGKYVELRCDPISGHTALYWYRQSLGQGPEFLIYFQGTGAADDSGLPNDRFFAVRPEGSVSTLKIQRTERGDSAVYLCASSLMVGQGVSYEQYFGPGTRLTVT.

This sequence joins TRBV4-3 and TRBJ2-5, with 10 positions matching TRBD2. This CDR3 has 17 residues. Trimming cost V 1 base and J 4 bases; bases outside gene matches: 9. Germline V gene data show CDR1 as LGHNA and CDR2 as YSLEER. This CDR3 is CASSQGWASGSGETQYF. For the CDR3, the DNA is TGCGCCAGCAGCCAAGGGTGGGCTAGCGGGAGTGGAGAGACCCAGTACTTC.

The V and J genes are TRBV7-2 and TRBJ2-1, with TRBD2 matching 10 bases. The CDR3 has 14 amino acids. V was pared by 7 bases and J by 8 bases, with 8 bases of the junction left unmatched. CDR1 is SGHTA, CDR2 FQGNSA, per germline. The CDR3 is CASKAGGPFHEQFF. The CDR3, as DNA: TGTGCCAGCAAAGCGGGAGGGCCTTTCCATGAGCAGTTCTTC.

The chain has TRBV7-9 and TRBJ2-3; 7 bases align to TRBD2. V gave up 1 base and J gave up 6 bases; unmatched junction bases: 7. The CDR3 loop spans 15 amino acids. Germline V gives CDR1 SEHNR, CDR2 FQNEAQ (reference sequence). The CDR3 nucleotides are TGTGCCAGCAGCTTAGACCAGACTAGCTGGGATACGCAGTATTTT. Translation: CASSLDQTSWDTQYF.

This chain connects TRBV5-4 to TRBJ1-1; TRBD1 might be the D (5 bases). This CDR3 comprises 15 residues. Germline CDR1 is SGHNT and CDR2 is YYREEE (reference sequence). Trimming took off 4 bases at V and 1 base at J, with 14 bases between the two ends. In DNA form, the CDR3 reads TGTGCCAGCAGCCCCCGGGGGGGAAAGAACACTGAAGCTTTCTTT. Translated: CASSPRGGKNTEAFF.

The genes are TRBV5-1 and TRBJ2-5, with 9 nucleotides matching TRBD2. V lost 4 bases and J lost 2; bases outside the gene matches: 12. Germline V gene lookup returns CDR1 SGHRS and CDR2 YFSETQ. The CDR3 sequence is 17 residues long. The CDR3 loop reads CASSIGGGEVGQETQYF. The CDR3 coding sequence is TGCGCCAGCAGCATCGGCGGGGGGGAAGTAGGGCAAGAGACCCAGTACTTC.

The V gene is TRBV19, the J gene TRBJ2-5; D call uncertain. CDR3 length equals 13 residues. The germline V gene encodes CDR1 LNHDA and CDR2 SQIVND (reference sequence). V was shortened by 1 base and J by 3 bases, with 6 bases between the two germline ends. The CDR3, as DNA: TGTGCCAGTAGTATAGGGTCAGAAGAGACCCAGTACTTC. Translating it yields CASSIGSEETQYF.

The chain has TRBV2 and TRBJ1-5; D may be TRBD1 (6 bases). V dropped 4 bases and J dropped 3 bases, with 13 bases sitting between them. The CDR3 totals 15 residues. CDR1 is SNHLY, CDR2 FYNNEI, per germline. CDR3 in DNA: TGTGCCAGCAGTGTGGAACAGGGCCTCAATCAGCCCCAGCATTTT. Its translation is CASSVEQGLNQPQHF.

The chain joins TRBV29-1 to TRBJ1-2; D unclear. Germline assignment: CDR1 SQVTM and CDR2 ANQGSEA. Trimming removed 4 bases from V and 5 bases from J, with 8 bases in between. This CDR3 has 11 amino acids. This chain's CDR3 is CSVVADYGYTF. Written as DNA, the CDR3 is TGCAGCGTTGTGGCGGATTATGGCTACACCTTC.

The chain's CDR3 is CASSASGRNNEQFF. The CDR3 DNA reads as TGTGCCAGCAGTGCTAGCGGGAGGAACAATGAGCAGTTCTTC. The chain links TRBV2 to TRBJ2-1; TRBD2 agrees at 11 bases. With 4 bases clipped from V and 5 bases from J, the junction kept 1 base outside the gene matches. In germline, CDR1 is SNHLY, CDR2 FYNNEI. This CDR3 is built from 14 residues.

The CDR3 loop reads CASSGGRSSYNEQFF. The CDR3 nucleotides are TGCGCCAGCAGCGGCGGGCGTAGCTCCTACAATGAGCAGTTCTTC. The chain couples TRBV5-1 to TRBJ2-1, with a tentative D call TRBD2 (5 bases). This CDR3 has 15 amino acids. V dropped 4 bases and J dropped 0 bases, with 11 bases sitting between them. Germline CDR1 reads SGHRS; CDR2 reads YFSETQ.

The CDR3 DNA is TGCAGCGTTAAGGGGGGAACGACCACAGATACGCAGTATTTT. Protein: CSVKGGTTTDTQYF. V usage is TRBV29-1 and J usage is TRBJ2-3, with D possibly being TRBD1 or TRBD2 (6 bases each). Germline CDR1 is SQVTM and CDR2 is ANQGSEA. Trimming took 5 bases from V and 2 from J, leaving 14 bases between them. The CDR3 loop spans 14 amino acids.

The rearrangement uses TRBV4-1 and TRBJ2-1; TRBD2 matches 11 bases. From germline, CDR1 is MGHRA and CDR2 YSYEKL. The CDR3 sequence is 15 residues long. V trimming: 2 bases; J trimming: 8 bases; junction bases outside the gene matches: 5. In DNA form, the CDR3 reads TGCGCCAGCAGCCAACTAGCGGGAGGTTCACATGAGCAGTTCTTC. Translating it yields CASSQLAGGSHEQFF.